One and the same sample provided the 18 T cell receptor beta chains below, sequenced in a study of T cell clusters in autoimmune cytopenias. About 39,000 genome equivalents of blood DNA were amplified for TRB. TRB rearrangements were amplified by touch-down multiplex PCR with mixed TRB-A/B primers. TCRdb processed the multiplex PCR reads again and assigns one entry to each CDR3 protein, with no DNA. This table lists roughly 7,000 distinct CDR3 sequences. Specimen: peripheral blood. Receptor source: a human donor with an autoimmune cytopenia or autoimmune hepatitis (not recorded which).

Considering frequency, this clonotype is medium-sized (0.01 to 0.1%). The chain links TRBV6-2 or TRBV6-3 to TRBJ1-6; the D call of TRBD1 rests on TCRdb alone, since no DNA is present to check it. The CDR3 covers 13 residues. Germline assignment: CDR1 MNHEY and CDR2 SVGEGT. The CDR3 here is CASSYDSYSPLHF.

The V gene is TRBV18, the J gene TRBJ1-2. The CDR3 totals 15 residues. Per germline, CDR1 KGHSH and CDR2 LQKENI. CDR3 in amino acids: CASSPSGDFYYGYTF.

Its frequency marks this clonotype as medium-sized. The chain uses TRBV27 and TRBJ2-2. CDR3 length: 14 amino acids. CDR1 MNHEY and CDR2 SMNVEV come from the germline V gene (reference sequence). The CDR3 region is CASSPRTPTGELFF.

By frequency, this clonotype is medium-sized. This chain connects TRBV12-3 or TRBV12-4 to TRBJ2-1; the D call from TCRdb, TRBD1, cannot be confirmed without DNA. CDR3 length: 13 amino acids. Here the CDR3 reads CASTGGGRNMEFF.

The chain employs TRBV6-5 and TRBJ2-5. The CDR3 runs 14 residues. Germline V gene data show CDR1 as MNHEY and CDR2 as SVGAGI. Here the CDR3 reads CASSYFEGAETQYF.

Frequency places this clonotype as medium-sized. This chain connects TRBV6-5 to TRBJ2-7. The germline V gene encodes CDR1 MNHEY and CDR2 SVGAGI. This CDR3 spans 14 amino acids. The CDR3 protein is CASSYGRSSYEQYF.

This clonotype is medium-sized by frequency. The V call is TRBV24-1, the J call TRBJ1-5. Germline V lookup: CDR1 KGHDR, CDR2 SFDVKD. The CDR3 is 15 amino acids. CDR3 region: CATSDSRTSDQPQHF.

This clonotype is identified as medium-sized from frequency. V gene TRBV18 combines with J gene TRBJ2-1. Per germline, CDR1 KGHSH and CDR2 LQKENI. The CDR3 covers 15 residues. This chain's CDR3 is CASSLAGGTPNEQFF.

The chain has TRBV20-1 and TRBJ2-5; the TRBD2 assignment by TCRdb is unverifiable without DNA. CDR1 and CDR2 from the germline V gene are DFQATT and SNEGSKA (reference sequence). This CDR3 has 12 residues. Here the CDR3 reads CSAQRGEGTQYF.

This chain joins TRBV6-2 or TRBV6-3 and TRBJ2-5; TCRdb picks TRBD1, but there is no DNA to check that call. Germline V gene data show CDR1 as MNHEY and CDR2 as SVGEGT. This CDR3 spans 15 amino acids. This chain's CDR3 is CASTDGERGPETQYF.

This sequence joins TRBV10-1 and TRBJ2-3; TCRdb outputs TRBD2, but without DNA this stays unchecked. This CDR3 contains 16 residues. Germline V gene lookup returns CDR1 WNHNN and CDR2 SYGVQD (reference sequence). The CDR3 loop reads CARGTSGTMSTDTQYF.

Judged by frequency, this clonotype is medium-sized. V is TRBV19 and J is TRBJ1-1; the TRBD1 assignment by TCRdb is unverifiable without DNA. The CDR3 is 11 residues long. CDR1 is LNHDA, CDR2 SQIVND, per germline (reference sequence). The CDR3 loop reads CASAGQVVAFF.

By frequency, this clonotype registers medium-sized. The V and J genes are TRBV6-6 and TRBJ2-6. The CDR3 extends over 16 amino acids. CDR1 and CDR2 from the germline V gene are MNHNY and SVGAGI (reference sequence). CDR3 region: CASSYEGFSGANVLTF.

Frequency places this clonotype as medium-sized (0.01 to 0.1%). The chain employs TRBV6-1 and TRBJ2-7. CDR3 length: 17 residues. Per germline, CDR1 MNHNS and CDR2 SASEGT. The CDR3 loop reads CASSTMDLWVTAYEQYF.

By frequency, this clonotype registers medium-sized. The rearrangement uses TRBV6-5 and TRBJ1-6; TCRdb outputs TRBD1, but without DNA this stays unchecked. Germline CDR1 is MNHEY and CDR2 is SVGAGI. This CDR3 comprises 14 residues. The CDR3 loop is CASSYQGYNSPLHF.

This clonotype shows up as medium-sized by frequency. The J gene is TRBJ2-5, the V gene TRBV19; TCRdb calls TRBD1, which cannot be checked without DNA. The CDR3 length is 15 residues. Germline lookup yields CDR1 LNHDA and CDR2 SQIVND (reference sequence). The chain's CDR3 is CASSIGLRGQETQYF.

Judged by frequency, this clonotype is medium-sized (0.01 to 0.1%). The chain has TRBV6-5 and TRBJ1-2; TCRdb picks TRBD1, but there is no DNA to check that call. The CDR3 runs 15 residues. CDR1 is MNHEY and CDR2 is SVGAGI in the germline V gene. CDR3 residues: CASSYSAGGIYGYTF.

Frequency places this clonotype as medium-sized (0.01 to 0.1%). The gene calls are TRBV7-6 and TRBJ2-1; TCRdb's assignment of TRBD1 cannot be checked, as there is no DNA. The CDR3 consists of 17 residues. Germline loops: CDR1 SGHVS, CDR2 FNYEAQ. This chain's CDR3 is CASSLFRSRQGANEQFF. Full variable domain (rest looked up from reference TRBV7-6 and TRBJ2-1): GAGVSQSPRYKVTKRGQDVALRCDPISGHVSLYWYRQALGQGPEFLTYFNYEAQQDKSGLPNDRFSAERPEGSISTLTIQRTEQRDSAMYRCASSLFRSRQGANEQFFGPGTRLTVL.